The following is a T cell receptor beta chain sequence with its context. The sequenced patients had an expansion of CD8+CD57+ cells seen by flow cytometry. The data are from a study of CD8+CD57+ T cells in acquired aplastic anemia. The germline V gene encodes CDR1 SGHKS and CDR2 YYEKEE (reference sequence). V was cut by 6 bases and J by 3 bases, with 19 bases left in between. The CDR3 extends over 15 amino acids. The template for TCR beta VDJ and CDR3 sequence profiling was genomic DNA. TCRdb recomputed calls from the reads with MiXCR, one row per CDR3 protein. The table records roughly 290,000 distinct CDR3 sequences, around three fifths of them present only once.

This chain connects TRBV5-5 to TRBJ2-7, with D tentatively TRBD2 (6 bases). The sample consisted of sorted CD4+, CD8+, or CD8+CD57+ T cells (not recorded which) from PBMCs. The TCR sequence derives from a human donor with aplastic anemia. The CDR3 DNA sequence: TGTGCCAGCACCACCAATTGGTGGGGGGACTACGAGCAGTACTTC. Its translation: CASTTNWWGDYEQYF.